This entry is about one T cell receptor beta chain. This entry comes from a study of blood T cell repertoires in COVID-19. The wider study: Sites in the United States, Italy and Spain provided acute and convalescent COVID-19 samples.

Germline V gene sequence: CDR1 LNHDA, CDR2 SQIVND (reference sequence). Trimming removed 4 bases from V and 7 bases from J; junction bases left unmatched: 10. The CDR3 length is 14 residues. In the original workflow: Amplified reference gene primers provided the basis for estimating nucleated cell counts. Only in-frame clones appear in the TCRdb table, and some are missing; sequencing was by immunoSEQ multiplex PCR. V, J and clone size were drawn from that table, and D and trimming were deduced from the DNA. This table holds a few hundred thousand clones, around four fifths found once. The J gene is TRBJ2-7, the V gene TRBV19; 7 nucleotides match TRBD1. The TCR sequence derives from a woman in her fifties or sixties with active or convalescent COVID-19. The source material was peripheral blood. Here the CDR3 DNA reads TGTGCCAGTAGTAACACCCCGGGACAGATAGAGCAGTACTTC. Amino acid sequence: CASSNTPGQIEQYF.